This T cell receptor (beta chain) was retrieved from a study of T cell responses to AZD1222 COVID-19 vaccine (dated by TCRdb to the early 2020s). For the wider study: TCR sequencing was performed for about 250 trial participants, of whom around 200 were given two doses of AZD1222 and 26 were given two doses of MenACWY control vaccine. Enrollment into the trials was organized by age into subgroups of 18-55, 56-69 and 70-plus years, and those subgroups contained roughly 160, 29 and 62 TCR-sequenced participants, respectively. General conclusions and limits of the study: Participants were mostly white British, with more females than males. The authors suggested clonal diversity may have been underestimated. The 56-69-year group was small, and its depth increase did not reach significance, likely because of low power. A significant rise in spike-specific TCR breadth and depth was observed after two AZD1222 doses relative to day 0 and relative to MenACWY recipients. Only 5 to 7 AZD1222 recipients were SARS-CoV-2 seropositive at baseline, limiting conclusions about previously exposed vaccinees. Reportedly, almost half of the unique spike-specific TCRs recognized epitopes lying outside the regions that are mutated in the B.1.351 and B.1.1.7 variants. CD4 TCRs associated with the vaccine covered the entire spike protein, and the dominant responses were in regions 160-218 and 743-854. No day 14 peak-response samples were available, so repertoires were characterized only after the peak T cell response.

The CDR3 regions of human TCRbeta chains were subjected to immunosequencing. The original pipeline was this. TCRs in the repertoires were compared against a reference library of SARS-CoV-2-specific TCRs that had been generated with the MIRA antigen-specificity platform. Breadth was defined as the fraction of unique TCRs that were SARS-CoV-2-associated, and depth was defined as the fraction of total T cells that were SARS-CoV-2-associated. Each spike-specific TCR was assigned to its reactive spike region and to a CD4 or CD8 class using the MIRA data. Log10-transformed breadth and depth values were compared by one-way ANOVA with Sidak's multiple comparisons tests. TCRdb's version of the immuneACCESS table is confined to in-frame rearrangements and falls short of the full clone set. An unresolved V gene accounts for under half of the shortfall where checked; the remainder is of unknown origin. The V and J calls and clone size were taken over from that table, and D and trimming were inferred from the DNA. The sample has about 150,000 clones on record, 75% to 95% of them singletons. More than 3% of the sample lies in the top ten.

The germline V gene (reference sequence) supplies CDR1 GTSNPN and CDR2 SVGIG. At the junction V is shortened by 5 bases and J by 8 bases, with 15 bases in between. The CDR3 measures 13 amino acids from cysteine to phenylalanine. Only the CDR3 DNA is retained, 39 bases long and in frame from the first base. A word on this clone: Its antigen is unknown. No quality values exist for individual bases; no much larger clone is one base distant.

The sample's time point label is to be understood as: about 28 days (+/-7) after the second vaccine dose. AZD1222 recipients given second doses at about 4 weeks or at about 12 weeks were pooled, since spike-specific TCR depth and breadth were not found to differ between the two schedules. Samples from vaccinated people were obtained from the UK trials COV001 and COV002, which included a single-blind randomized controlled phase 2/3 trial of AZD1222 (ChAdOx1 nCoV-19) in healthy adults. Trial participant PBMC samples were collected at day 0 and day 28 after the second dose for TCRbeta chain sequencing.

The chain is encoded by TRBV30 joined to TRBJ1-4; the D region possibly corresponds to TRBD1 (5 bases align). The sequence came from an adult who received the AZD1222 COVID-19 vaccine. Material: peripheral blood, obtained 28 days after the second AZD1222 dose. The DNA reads TGTGCCTGGGGGAGGCAGGGCGGAGAAAAACTGTTTTTT. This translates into CAWGRQGGEKLFF.